This T cell receptor beta chain was sequenced in a study of shared clonotypes between healthy human individuals. Study outcomes and limitations: Sampling included only blood; tissue repertoires likely differ.

The study drew its donors from healthy HIV-negative adults without recent acute infections or vaccinations. Adults of Caucasian background living in Nashville, Tennessee made up all donors. To note about this clone: The antigen remains unidentified. Because the CDR3's place on the DNA is in doubt, the DNA is left out and the CDR3 is given as listed by TCRdb.

The CDR3 sequence runs 13 residues, both termini included. Germline assignment: CDR1 MNHEY and CDR2 SVGAGI. The assay was immunoSEQ multiplex PCR, and TCRdb's table has in-frame clones only and misses some. Of roughly 500,000 clones listed, around 79% are singletons. The sample was PBMCs. The chain is built from TRBV6-5 and TRBJ2-7; the table's D call, TRBD2, was not checked against the DNA. This TCR was sampled from a woman between 35 and 50 years old in good health. Some clones in this sample may be carry-over from other donors' samples. This CDR3 reads CASSSSEGNEQYF.